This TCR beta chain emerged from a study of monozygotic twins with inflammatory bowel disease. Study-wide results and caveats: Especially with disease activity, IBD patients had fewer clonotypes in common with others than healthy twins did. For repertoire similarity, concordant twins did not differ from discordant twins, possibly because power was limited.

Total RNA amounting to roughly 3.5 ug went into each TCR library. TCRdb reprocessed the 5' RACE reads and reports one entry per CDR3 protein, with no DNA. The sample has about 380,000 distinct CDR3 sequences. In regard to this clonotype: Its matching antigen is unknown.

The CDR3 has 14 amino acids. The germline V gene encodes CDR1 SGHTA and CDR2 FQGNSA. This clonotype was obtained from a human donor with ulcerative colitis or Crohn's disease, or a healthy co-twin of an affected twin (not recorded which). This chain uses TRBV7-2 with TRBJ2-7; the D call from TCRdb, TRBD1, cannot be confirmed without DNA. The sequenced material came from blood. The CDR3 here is CASSLSAGPYEQYF.